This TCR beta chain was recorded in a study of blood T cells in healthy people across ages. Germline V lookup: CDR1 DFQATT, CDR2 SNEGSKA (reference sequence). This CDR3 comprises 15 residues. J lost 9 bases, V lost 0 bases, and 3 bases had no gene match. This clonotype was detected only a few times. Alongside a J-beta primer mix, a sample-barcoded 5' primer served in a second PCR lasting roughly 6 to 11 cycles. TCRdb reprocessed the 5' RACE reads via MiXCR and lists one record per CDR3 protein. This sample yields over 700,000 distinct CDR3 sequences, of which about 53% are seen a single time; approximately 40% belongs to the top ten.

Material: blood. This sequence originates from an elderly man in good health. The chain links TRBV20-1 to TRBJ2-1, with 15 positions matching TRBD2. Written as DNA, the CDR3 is TGCAGTGCTAGAGAAGGACTAGCGGGAGGGCCTGAGCAGTTCTTC. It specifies CSAREGLAGGPEQFF.